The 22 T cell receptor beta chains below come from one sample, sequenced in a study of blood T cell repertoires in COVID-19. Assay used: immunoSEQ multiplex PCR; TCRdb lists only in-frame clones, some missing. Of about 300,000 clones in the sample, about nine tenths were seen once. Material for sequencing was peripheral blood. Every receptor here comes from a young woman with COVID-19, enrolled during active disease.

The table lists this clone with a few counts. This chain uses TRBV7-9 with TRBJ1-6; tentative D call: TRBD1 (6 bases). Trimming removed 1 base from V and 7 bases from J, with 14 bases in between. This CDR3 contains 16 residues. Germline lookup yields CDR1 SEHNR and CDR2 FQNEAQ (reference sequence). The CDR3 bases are TGTGCCAGCAGCTTAGGGAGTGGGACACCCAATTCACCCCTCCACTTT. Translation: CASSLGSGTPNSPLHF.

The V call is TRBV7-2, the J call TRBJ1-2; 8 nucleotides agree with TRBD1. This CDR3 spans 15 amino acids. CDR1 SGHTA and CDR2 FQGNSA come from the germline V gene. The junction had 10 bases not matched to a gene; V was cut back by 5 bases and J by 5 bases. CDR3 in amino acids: CASSPQRGQAYGYTF. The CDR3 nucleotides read TGTGCCAGCAGCCCCCAGAGGGGACAGGCATATGGCTACACCTTC.

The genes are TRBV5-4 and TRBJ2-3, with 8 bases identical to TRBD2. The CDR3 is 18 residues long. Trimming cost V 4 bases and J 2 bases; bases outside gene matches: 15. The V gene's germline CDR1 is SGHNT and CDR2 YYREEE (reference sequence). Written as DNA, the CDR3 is TGTGCCAGCAGCCCAGGGTTGGTTGCGGGGGGAACCACAGATACGCAGTATTTT. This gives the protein CASSPGLVAGGTTDTQYF.

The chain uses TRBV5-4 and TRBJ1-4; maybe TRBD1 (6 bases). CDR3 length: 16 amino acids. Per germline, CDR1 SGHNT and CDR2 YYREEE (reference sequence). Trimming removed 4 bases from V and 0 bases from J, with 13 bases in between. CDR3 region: CASSQGQPATNEKLFF. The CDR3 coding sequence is TGTGCCAGCAGCCAGGGGCAGCCCGCAACTAATGAAAAACTGTTTTTT. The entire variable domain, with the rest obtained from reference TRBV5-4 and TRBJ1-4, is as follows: ETGVTQSPTHLIKTRGQQVTLRCSSQSGHNTVSWYQQALGQGPQFIFQYYREEENGRGNFPPRFSGLQFPNYSSELNVNALELDDSALYLCASSQGQPATNEKLFFGSGTQLSVL.

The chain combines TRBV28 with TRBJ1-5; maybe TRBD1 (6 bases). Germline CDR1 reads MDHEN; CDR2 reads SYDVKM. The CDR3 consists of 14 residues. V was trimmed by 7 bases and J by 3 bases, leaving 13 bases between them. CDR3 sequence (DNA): TGTGCCAGCAAAATGGGGGCAGACAATCAGCCCCAGCATTTT. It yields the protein CASKMGADNQPQHF. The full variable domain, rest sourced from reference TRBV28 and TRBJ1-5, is DVKVTQSSRYLVKRTGEKVFLECVQDMDHENMFWYRQDPGLGLRLIYFSYDVKMKEKGDIPEGYSVSREKKERFSLILESASTNQTSMYLCASKMGADNQPQHFGDGTRLSIL.

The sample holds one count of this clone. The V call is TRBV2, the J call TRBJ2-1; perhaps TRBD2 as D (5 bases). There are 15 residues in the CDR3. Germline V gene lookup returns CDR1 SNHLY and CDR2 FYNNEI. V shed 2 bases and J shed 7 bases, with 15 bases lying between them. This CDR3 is CASSERGVLRNEQFF. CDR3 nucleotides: TGTGCCAGCAGTGAACGGGGAGTCTTACGGAATGAGCAGTTCTTC.

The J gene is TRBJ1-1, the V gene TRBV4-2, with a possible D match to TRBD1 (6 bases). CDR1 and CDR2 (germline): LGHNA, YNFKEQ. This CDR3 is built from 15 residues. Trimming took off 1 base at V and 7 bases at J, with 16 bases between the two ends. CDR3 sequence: CASSQVGGTSFEAFF. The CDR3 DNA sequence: TGTGCCAGCAGCCAAGTGGGGGGGACATCGTTTGAAGCTTTCTTT.

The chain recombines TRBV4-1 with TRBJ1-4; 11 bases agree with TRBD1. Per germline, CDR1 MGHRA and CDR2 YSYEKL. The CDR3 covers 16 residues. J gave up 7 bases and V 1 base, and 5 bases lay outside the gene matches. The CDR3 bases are TGCGCCAGCAGCCAAGTTCGGACAGGGGGCCGTGAAAAACTGTTTTTT. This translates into CASSQVRTGGREKLFF.

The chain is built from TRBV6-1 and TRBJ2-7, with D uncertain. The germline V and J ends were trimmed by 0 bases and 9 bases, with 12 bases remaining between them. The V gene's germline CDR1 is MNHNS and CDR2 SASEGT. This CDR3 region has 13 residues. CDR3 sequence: CASSEAGSRAQYV. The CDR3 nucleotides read TGTGCCAGCAGTGAAGCGGGCAGTCGAGCGCAGTACGTC.

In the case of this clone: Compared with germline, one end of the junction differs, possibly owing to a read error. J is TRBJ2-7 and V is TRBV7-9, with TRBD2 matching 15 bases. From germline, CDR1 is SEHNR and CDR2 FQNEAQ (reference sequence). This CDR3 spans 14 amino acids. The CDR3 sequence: CASSPTGTSGGKDF. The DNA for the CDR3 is TGTGCCAGCAGCCCAACCGGGACTAGCGGGGGGAAGGACTTC.

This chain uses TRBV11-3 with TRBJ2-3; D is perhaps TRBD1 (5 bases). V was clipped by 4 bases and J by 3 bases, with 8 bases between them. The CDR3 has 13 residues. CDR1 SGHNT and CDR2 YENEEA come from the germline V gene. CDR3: CASSYDRTDTQYF. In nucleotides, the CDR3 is TGTGCCAGCAGCTACGACAGAACAGATACGCAGTATTTT. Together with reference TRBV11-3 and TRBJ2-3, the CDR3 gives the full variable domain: EAGVVQSPRYKIIEKKQPVAFWCNPISGHNTLYWYLQNLGQGPELLIRYENEEAVDDSQLPKDRFSAERLKGVDSTLKIQPAELGDSAVYLCASSYDRTDTQYFGPGTRLTVL.

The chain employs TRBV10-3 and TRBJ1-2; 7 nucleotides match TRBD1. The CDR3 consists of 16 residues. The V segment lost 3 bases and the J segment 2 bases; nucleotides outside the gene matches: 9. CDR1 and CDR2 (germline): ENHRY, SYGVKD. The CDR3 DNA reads TGTGCCATCAGTGAAAATCAGGGGGAGGCGAACTATGGCTACACCTTC. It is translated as CAISENQGEANYGYTF.

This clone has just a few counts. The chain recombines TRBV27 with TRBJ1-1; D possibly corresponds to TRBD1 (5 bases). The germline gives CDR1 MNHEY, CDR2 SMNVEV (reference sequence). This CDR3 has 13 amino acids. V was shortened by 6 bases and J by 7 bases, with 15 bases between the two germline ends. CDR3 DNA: TGTGCCAGCAGACCTCAGGGTAAGAGTGAAGCTTTCTTT. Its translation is CASRPQGKSEAFF.

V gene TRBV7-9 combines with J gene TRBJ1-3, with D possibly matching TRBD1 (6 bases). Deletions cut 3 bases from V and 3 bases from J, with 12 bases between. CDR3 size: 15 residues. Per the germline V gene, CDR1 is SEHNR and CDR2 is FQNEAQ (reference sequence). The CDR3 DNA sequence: TGTGCCAGCAGCTTTACAGGGTGGATTGGAAACACCATATATTTT. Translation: CASSFTGWIGNTIYF.

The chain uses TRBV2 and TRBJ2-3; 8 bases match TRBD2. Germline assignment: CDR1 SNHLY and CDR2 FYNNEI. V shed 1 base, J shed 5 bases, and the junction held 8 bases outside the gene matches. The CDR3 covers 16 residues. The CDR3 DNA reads TGTGCCAGCAGTGAAGGAGCGGGGGTTATGAGAGATACGCAGTATTTT. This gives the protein CASSEGAGVMRDTQYF.

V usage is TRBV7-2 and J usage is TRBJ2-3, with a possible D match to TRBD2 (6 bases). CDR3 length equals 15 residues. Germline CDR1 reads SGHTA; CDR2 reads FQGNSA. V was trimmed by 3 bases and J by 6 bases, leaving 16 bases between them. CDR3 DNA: TGTGCCAGCAGCTTTTCGCTGCCGGCGGGGGATACGCAGTATTTT. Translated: CASSFSLPAGDTQYF.

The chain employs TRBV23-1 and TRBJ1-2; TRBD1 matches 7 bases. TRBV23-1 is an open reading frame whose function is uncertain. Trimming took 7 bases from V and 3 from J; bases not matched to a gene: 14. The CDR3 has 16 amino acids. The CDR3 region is CASIPEDRMVDYGYTF. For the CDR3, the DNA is TGCGCCAGCATTCCCGAGGACAGGATGGTAGACTATGGCTACACCTTC.

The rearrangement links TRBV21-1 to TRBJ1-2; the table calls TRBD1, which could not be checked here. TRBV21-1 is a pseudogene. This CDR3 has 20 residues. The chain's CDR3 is CASSKSDWGQGQRFGYGYTF. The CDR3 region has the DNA TGTGCCAGCAGCAAATCGGATTGGGGGCAGGGGCAAAGGTTTGGCTATGGCTACACCTTC.

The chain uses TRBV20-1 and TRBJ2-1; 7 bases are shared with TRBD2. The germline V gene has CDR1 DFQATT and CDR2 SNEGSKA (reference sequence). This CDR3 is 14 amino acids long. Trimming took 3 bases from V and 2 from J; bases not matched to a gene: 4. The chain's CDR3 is CSASLGGAYNEQFF. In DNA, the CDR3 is TGCAGTGCTAGTCTGGGAGGGGCCTACAATGAGCAGTTCTTC.

CDR3 nucleotides: TGTGCCAGCAGCTTGGGAATGTGGACAGATCAGCCCCAGCATTTT. Its translation: CASSLGMWTDQPQHF. J is TRBJ1-5 and V is TRBV5-5, with D perhaps matching TRBD1 (6 bases). V lost 0 bases and J lost 5, with 12 bases in between. The CDR3 length is 15 residues. CDR1 and CDR2 from the germline V gene are SGHKS and YYEKEE (reference sequence).

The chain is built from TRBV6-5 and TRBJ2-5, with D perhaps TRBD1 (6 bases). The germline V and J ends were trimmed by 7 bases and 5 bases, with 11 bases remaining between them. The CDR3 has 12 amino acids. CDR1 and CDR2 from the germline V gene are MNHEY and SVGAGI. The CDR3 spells CASNRDVETQYF. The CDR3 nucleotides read TGTGCCAGCAACAGGGATGTCGAGACCCAGTACTTC.

DNA of the CDR3: TGCGCCAGCAGCATACTCCCGGACAGGGATCAGGAAAAACTGTTTTTT. The encoded protein is CASSILPDRDQEKLFF. V gene TRBV5-1 combines with J gene TRBJ1-4; TRBD1 matches 8 bases. The CDR3 spans 16 residues. V lost 4 bases and J lost 8; bases outside the gene matches: 13. From germline, CDR1 is SGHRS and CDR2 YFSETQ.